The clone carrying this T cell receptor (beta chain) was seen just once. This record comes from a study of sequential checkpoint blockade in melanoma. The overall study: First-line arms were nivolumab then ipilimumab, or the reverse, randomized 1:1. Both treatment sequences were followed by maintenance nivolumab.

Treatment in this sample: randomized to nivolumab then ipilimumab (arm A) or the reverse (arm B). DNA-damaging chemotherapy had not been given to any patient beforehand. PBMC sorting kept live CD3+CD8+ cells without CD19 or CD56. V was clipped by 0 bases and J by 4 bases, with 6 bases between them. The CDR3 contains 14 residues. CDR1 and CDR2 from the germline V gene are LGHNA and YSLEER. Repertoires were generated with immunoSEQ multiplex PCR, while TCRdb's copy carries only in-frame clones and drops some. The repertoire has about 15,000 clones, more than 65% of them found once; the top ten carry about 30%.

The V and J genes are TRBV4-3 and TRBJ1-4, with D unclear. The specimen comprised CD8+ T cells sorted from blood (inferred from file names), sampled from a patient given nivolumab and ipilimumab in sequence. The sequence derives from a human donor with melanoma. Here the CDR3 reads CASSQDTHNEKLFF. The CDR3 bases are TGCGCCAGCAGCCAAGACACTCATAATGAAAAACTGTTTTTT.